This T cell receptor (beta chain) is drawn from a study of PD-1 blockade in classical Hodgkin lymphoma. Each patient relapsed following autologous stem cell transplantation, and prior brentuximab vedotin exposure differed. Responses achieved at best were complete response, partial response or progressive disease. The CDR3 is 16 residues long. Germline assignment: CDR1 MNHEY and CDR2 SMNVEV (reference sequence). Trimming cost V 6 bases and J 3 bases, with 20 bases left between them. In the case of this clone: Antigen unknown.

Overall study results and limits: The baseline diversity of complete responders showed similarity to that of newly diagnosed patients. Whereas CD4+ TCR diversity had risen significantly by C4D1, CD8+ TCR diversity had not.

The repertoire was sequenced with immunoSEQ multiplex PCR; TCRdb's copy has only in-frame clones and lacks some. The sample carries about 100,000 clones, about nine tenths recorded once. This specimen consisted of peripheral blood mononuclear cells (PBMCs), obtained before the second cycle of nivolumab. V is TRBV27 and J is TRBJ1-1; D is possibly TRBD1 (5 bases). This clonotype was sampled from a human donor with classical Hodgkin lymphoma. The CDR3 DNA follows: TGTGCCAGCAGCCGGGACTTACAAATGTTGCACACTGAAGCTTTCTTT. The encoded protein is CASSRDLQMLHTEAFF.